The 24 T cell receptor beta chains presented below share a single source sample, sequenced in a study of T cell responses to AZD1222 COVID-19 vaccine. Clones were read by immunoSEQ multiplex PCR, and TCRdb kept only the in-frame ones, dropping some. The sample yields around 100,000 clones, around 91% seen once. The material was peripheral blood, obtained on day 0 of AZD1222 vaccination. These receptors were collected from an adult in good health.

The V gene is TRBV7-6, the J gene TRBJ1-2; 7 positions agree with TRBD1. This CDR3 has 15 amino acids. Trimming removed 5 bases from V and 0 bases from J; junction bases left unmatched: 6. Per germline, CDR1 SGHVS and CDR2 FNYEAQ. Here the CDR3 DNA reads TGTGCCAGCAGCCCCGGGACAGATGCTAACTATGGCTACACCTTC. Amino acids: CASSPGTDANYGYTF.

The DNA of the CDR3 is TGTGCCAGCAGCTTTGCTCCGGGACAAGAGACCCAGTACTTC. Its translation is CASSFAPGQETQYF. The chain has TRBV5-4 and TRBJ2-5; maybe TRBD2 (5 bases). V was trimmed by 2 bases and J by 2 bases, leaving 10 bases between them. The CDR3 totals 14 residues. Germline CDR1 reads SGHNT; CDR2 reads YYREEE (reference sequence).

The rearrangement uses TRBV12-3 or TRBV12-4 and TRBJ1-2; perhaps TRBD1 as D (5 bases). Trimming took off 5 bases at V and 7 bases at J, with 14 bases between the two ends. The CDR3 consists of 13 residues. Here the CDR3 DNA reads TGTGCCAGCAGTCCCCGGGTAGGGACTGGCTACACCTTC. Translation: CASSPRVGTGYTF.

The chain links TRBV24-1 to TRBJ1-3; tentative D call: TRBD1 (6 bases). The CDR3 sequence is 15 residues long. The ends were cut back, 4 bases at V and 5 bases at J, with 14 bases in the middle. Germline CDR1 KGHDR, CDR2 SFDVKD. CDR3 sequence: CATSDSRQVRNTIYF. In DNA form, the CDR3 reads TGTGCCACCAGTGACTCCCGACAGGTCAGAAACACCATATATTTT.

This sequence joins TRBV27 and TRBJ1-5, with D unresolved. Between the trimmed V and J ends, which lost 4 bases and 0 bases, there was a span of 7 bases. The CDR3 extends over 14 amino acids. The germline V gene encodes CDR1 MNHEY and CDR2 SMNVEV (reference sequence). CDR3 loop: CASSSGFSNQPQHF. The CDR3 DNA reads TGTGCCAGCAGTTCGGGATTTAGCAATCAGCCCCAGCATTTT.

The V call is TRBV6-2 or TRBV6-3, the J call TRBJ2-7, with 8 bases matching TRBD1. CDR3 length equals 15 residues. The J segment lost 2 bases and the V segment lost 8 bases, leaving 11 bases of the junction unmatched. Germline V gene lookup returns CDR1 MNHEY and CDR2 SVGEGT. CDR3 sequence reads: CASRPGQGETYEQYF. In nucleotides, the CDR3 is TGTGCCAGCCGCCCCGGACAGGGAGAAACCTACGAGCAGTACTTC.

The chain links TRBV20-1 to TRBJ1-4; no clear D gene. V dropped 6 bases and J dropped 17 bases, with 16 bases sitting between them. From germline, CDR1 is DFQATT and CDR2 SNEGSKA (reference sequence). The CDR3 spans 10 residues. The CDR3 loop is CSAQHGFQFF. The CDR3 coding sequence is TGCAGTGCGCAACACGGATTCCAATTTTTT.

V and J are TRBV7-9 and TRBJ1-6, with a tentative D call TRBD1 (6 bases). With 4 bases removed from V and 13 bases from J, the gap between germline ends came to 14 bases. The CDR3 runs to 13 residues. From germline, CDR1 is SEHNR and CDR2 FQNEAQ (reference sequence). CDR3: CASSSPTTGPLHF. CDR3 in DNA: TGTGCCAGCAGCTCCCCGACGACAGGCCCCCTCCACTTT.

CDR3 sequence (DNA): TGTGCCAGCAGCTTAGGGAAGGGATCCTACGAGCAGTACTTC. It is translated as CASSLGKGSYEQYF. V usage is TRBV7-9 and J usage is TRBJ2-7, with D uncertain. Germline V gene sequence: CDR1 SEHNR, CDR2 FQNEAQ (reference sequence). CDR3 length: 14 amino acids. Trimming stripped 1 base from V and 1 base from J, with 8 bases between. Combining the CDR3 with reference TRBV7-9 and TRBJ2-7 gives the whole variable domain DTGVSQNPRHKITKRGQNVTFRCDPISEHNRLYWYRQTLGQGPEFLTYFQNEAQLEKSRLLSDRFSAERPKGSFSTLEIQRTEQGDSAMYLCASSLGKGSYEQYFGPGTRLTVT.

This chain uses TRBV4-1 with TRBJ2-7; TRBD2 matches 11 bases. In germline, CDR1 is MGHRA, CDR2 YSYEKL. The CDR3 spans 17 residues. V shed 1 base, J shed 7 bases, and the junction held 12 bases outside the gene matches. CDR3 DNA: TGCGCCAGCAGCCAAGCGGCTAGCGGGGGGAGGCCTCAAGAGCAGTACTTC. The encoded protein is CASSQAASGGRPQEQYF.

The count of this clone is one. The chain is built from TRBV7-2 and TRBJ1-6; a weak D match, TRBD1 (5 bases). Trimming left V 5 bases short and J 4 bases short, with 24 bases between. The length of the CDR3 is 19 residues. Germline V CDR1 and CDR2: SGHTA, FQGNSA. CDR3 in amino acids: CASSQFPGGQGNYNSPLHF. The CDR3 DNA reads as TGTGCCAGCAGCCAGTTCCCCGGTGGGCAGGGAAATTATAATTCACCCCTCCACTTT.

This clone was picked up one time. The chain uses TRBV3-1 (or the pseudogene TRBV3-2) and TRBJ1-4; 8 bases match TRBD1. V lost 4 bases to trimming and J lost 5 bases; unmatched junction nucleotides: 6. CDR1 and CDR2 from the germline V gene are LGHDT and YNNKEL (reference sequence). This CDR3 region has 15 residues. The CDR3 nucleotides read TGTGCCAGCAGCCCCCGGACAGGGCGGAATGAAAAACTGTTTTTT. It encodes CASSPRTGRNEKLFF.

This clone has a single count. The chain recombines TRBV5-6 with TRBJ1-2; D gene uncertain. Germline V gene lookup returns CDR1 SGHDT and CDR2 YYEEEE. Trimming shortened V by 5 bases and J by 6 bases, and 8 bases separated the two germline ends. This CDR3 has 11 residues. The CDR3 loop is CASSSVDGYTF. CDR3 nucleotides: TGTGCCAGCAGTTCGGTGGATGGCTACACCTTC. The full variable domain, rest sourced from reference TRBV5-6 and TRBJ1-2, is DAGVTQSPTHLIKTRGQQVTLRCSPKSGHDTVSWYQQALGQGPQFIFQYYEEEERQRGNFPDRFSGHQFPNYSSELNVNALLLGDSALYLCASSSVDGYTFGSGTRLTVV.

The chain is built from TRBV2 and TRBJ1-4; D may be TRBD1 (5 bases). Germline V gives CDR1 SNHLY, CDR2 FYNNEI. V gave up 5 bases and J gave up 8 bases, with 18 bases separating them. The CDR3 has 15 amino acids. The CDR3 here is CASSSQGITQEKLFF. CDR3 nucleotides: TGTGCCAGCAGTTCCCAGGGAATCACTCAAGAAAAACTGTTTTTT.

This clone appeared a few times. The chain is built from TRBV7-8 and TRBJ1-1, with TRBD1 matching over 9 bases. Per the germline V gene, CDR1 is SGHVS and CDR2 is FQNEAQ. Germline trimming cut 4 bases from V and 3 bases from J; bases unmatched to any gene: 3. This CDR3 region has 14 residues. The CDR3 DNA reads TGTGCCAGCAGCTCAGGACAGGGGCACACTGAAGCTTTCTTT. It yields the protein CASSSGQGHTEAFF.

Written as DNA, the CDR3 is TGTGCCAGCAGCCAAGGGTTTAGGACGCCGTGGGAGCTGTTTTTT. It specifies CASSQGFRTPWELFF. The chain recombines TRBV14 with TRBJ2-2; D not resolved. V shed 1 base and J shed 9 bases, with 15 bases lying between them. The CDR3 runs to 15 residues. Germline CDR1 is SGHDN and CDR2 is FVKESK.

This clone has more than one count but fewer than ten. This sequence joins TRBV25-1 and TRBJ1-2; perhaps TRBD1 as D (6 bases). Germline V lookup: CDR1 MGHDK, CDR2 SYGVNS. Trimming stripped 5 bases from V and 4 bases from J, with 20 bases between. The CDR3 loop spans 16 amino acids. CDR3 region: CASSSRGGPNIYGYTF. DNA for the CDR3: TGTGCCAGCAGTTCCCGGGGGGGGCCCAATATCTATGGCTACACCTTC.

The chain is built from TRBV5-1 and TRBJ1-1; no clear D. This CDR3 is built from 16 residues. Trimming pared 1 base from V and 1 base from J, leaving 14 bases between. Per germline, CDR1 SGHRS and CDR2 YFSETQ. CDR3 loop: CASSLFVLGGNTEAFF. The CDR3 nucleotides are TGCGCCAGCAGCTTGTTTGTTTTGGGAGGGAACACTGAAGCTTTCTTT. The variable domain in full, with the rest retrieved from reference TRBV5-1 and TRBJ1-1, is KAGVTQTPRYLIKTRGQQVTLSCSPISGHRSVSWYQQTPGQGLQFLFEYFSETQRNKGNFPGRFSGRQFSNSRSEMNVSTLELGDSALYLCASSLFVLGGNTEAFFGQGTRLTVV.

This chain links TRBV10-1 with TRBJ2-7, with 9 positions matching TRBD2. The CDR3 spans 18 residues. CDR1 is WNHNN, CDR2 SYGVQD, per germline (reference sequence). Trimming took 0 bases from V and 5 from J; bases not matched to a gene: 14. This CDR3 reads CASSESSSGGGAFNEQYF. The CDR3 DNA follows: TGCGCCAGCAGTGAGTCATCTAGCGGCGGGGGGGCCTTCAACGAGCAGTACTTC.

CDR3 in amino acids: CAISGTGDSNQPQHF. The DNA for the CDR3 is TGTGCCATCAGTGGGACAGGGGATAGCAATCAGCCCCAGCATTTT. The V gene is TRBV10-3, the J gene TRBJ1-5; 9 bases align to TRBD1. This CDR3 spans 15 amino acids. Germline CDR1 reads ENHRY; CDR2 reads SYGVKD. V was clipped by 4 bases and J by 0 bases; unmatched bases: 1.

In nucleotides, the CDR3 is TGTGCCAGCAGCGTCGACCCGGAGGGGAACGAGCAGTACTTC. Translating gives CASSVDPEGNEQYF. The V call is TRBV9, the J call TRBJ2-7; tentatively, D is TRBD2 (6 bases). The germline CDR1 and CDR2 sequences are SGDLS and YYNGEE. This CDR3 is 14 amino acids long. V shed 2 bases and J shed 5 bases, with 14 bases lying between them.

J is TRBJ1-1 and V is TRBV12-3 or TRBV12-4; no reliable D call. With 6 bases removed from V and 4 bases from J, the gap between germline ends came to 6 bases. CDR3 length equals 11 residues. DNA of the CDR3: TGTGCCAGCAGGTCACCCACTGAAGCTTTCTTT. It codes for CASRSPTEAFF.

This clone was picked up one time. V and J are TRBV19 and TRBJ1-3, with 7 nucleotides matching TRBD1. The CDR3 consists of 16 residues. CDR1 is LNHDA and CDR2 is SQIVND in the germline V gene (reference sequence). V gave up 4 bases and J gave up 2 bases; unmatched junction bases: 8. The CDR3 DNA follows: TGTGCCAGTAGTACTGGGGGACAGATCACTGGAAACACCATATATTTT. The encoded protein is CASSTGGQITGNTIYF. Looking up the rest from reference TRBV19 and TRBJ1-3 gives the full variable domain: DGGITQSPKYLFRKEGQNVTLSCEQNLNHDAMYWYRQDPGQGLRLIYYSQIVNDFQKGDIAEGYSVSREKKESFPLTVTSAQKNPTAFYLCASSTGGQITGNTIYFGEGSWLTVV.

In this sample, this clone turned up a few times. The V call is TRBV6-1, the J call TRBJ1-1; TRBD1 is a possible D gene (5 bases). V lost 1 base to trimming and J lost 10 bases, with 13 bases between them. Germline loops: CDR1 MNHNS, CDR2 SASEGT. CDR3 length: 13 residues. The CDR3 loop is CASSEGRLGGAFF. In nucleotides, the CDR3 is TGTGCCAGCAGTGAAGGCCGGTTGGGGGGAGCTTTCTTT.